This T cell receptor beta chain was sequenced during a study of T cells in Graves' hyperthyroidism and ophthalmopathy (dated by TCRdb to about 2019). For the wider study: Peripheral blood was collected at initial diagnosis, before any treatment. TCR V-J signatures able to tell the groups apart were searched for in a discovery cohort of 100 or so patients, of whom 43 had Graves' ophthalmopathy and roughly 57 had stable Graves' hyperthyroidism. An independent validation cohort of under 20 hyperthyroidism patients and over 15 patients who later progressed to ophthalmopathy tested prospective prediction of ophthalmopathy. The approximately 90 discovery patients were randomly split 7:3 into training and test sets. In addition, the study compared T-cell repertoires in thyroid tissue and in blood from five to seven Graves' hyperthyroidism patients. After blood sampling, hyperthyroidism patients were treated with methimazole at a starting dose of 30 mg daily, and ophthalmopathy patients were treated with high-dose intravenous methylprednisolone. According to the paper, TCR Vbeta CDR3 sequencing was carried out on 135 peripheral blood samples, which came from 40 to 45 ophthalmopathy, around 75 hyperthyroidism and about 17 progressor patients. Points the paper makes about the study in general: A 13 V-J signature model separated ophthalmopathy from stable hyperthyroidism, with roughly 88% sensitivity and roughly 84% specificity in cross-validation and 80%/75% in testing. During validation, the model predicted progression to ophthalmopathy a median of around 7 months ahead of onset, with almost 71% sensitivity and 72% to 85% specificity. Sample size was not statistically predetermined, and investigators were not blinded to group allocation. Blood samples also contained most of the expanded thyroid clonotypes (frequency above 0.001), which suggests that blood repertoires may reflect thyroid immune responses.

The TCR beta CDR3 regions were amplified from the RNA transcripts. The TCR CDR3 was subjected to a first round of RT-PCR using the HTBI primer set and the Qiagen OneStep RT-PCR kit. A second multiplex PCR round built the libraries, followed by size selection and purification. The libraries were sequenced on an Illumina HiSeq2000 using paired-end 100 bp reads. The original methods were these. SOAPnuke was used to process the raw data, removing reads that contained adapters or uncalled bases, had a mean Phred below 15, or lacked an exact match to the constant primer or identifier. High-quality paired reads were merged with COPE v1.2.5, and unique nucleotide sequences were defined as clonotypes. MiTCR v1.1 was used to align the clonotypes against IMGT TRBV, TRBD and TRBJ reference segments. Only V-J combinations with frequency above 0.0001, covering about 99% of repertoires, were analysed. A TCS score was defined as the ratio between F50 (clonal expansion) and ExV (chaos), using BLOSUM62-based TCRdist between CDR3 peptides within each V-J. Welch's t-statistics and random forest reduced some 510 V-J features to under 15, which were used in a naive Bayes classifier (R e1071). The public sequencing data were trimmed at Q25 with fastp and processed into clonotypes with MiXCR by TCRdb, which kept only in-frame beta chains. Rows matching on CDR3 protein sequence are summarized as one entry with the most common DNA and genes. The V and J calls were determined by TCRdb, not by the authors. The sample includes about 400,000 distinct CDR3 sequences, with about 15% observed a single time. Of the sample, 13% is held by the ten largest clones.

Many counts were recorded for this clonotype. Its cognate antigen has yet to be identified. No base quality values were provided; no much bigger clone lies one nucleotide off. V is pared back by 3 bases and J by 1 base, with 12 bases lying between the germline termini. CDR1 LGHNT and CDR2 FRNRAP were looked up in the germline V gene. Inclusive of the bounding cysteine and phenylalanine, the CDR3 is 15 residues long. CDR3 DNA is the only sequence kept; it has 45 bases, read in frame from the first base. Moderately to severely active disease, a Clinical Activity Score of at least 3, a NOSPECS grade of at least 4, and a duration under 3 months were present in ophthalmopathy patients. Patients with uncontrolled infections, other autoimmune diseases, pregnancy or lactation were excluded. Clinical symptoms, serum thyroxine and TRAb, thyroid ultrasound, and orbital computed tomography formed the basis for the diagnoses. Ficoll-Paque density gradient centrifugation was used to isolate PBMCs from around 9.1 ml of fresh peripheral blood. Trizol reagent was used to extract total RNA, and RNA quality was then checked on an Agilent 2100 Bioanalyzer.

Recombination joined TRBV12-5 with TRBJ1-1, with no confidently assigned D gene. Sequencing was performed on blood. The origin of this receptor is a man between 18 and 29 years old with Graves' ophthalmopathy. The DNA sequence reads TGTGCTAGTGGTTTCCCTAAGGATCCGAACACTGAAGCTTTCTTT. This yields the protein CASGFPKDPNTEAFF.